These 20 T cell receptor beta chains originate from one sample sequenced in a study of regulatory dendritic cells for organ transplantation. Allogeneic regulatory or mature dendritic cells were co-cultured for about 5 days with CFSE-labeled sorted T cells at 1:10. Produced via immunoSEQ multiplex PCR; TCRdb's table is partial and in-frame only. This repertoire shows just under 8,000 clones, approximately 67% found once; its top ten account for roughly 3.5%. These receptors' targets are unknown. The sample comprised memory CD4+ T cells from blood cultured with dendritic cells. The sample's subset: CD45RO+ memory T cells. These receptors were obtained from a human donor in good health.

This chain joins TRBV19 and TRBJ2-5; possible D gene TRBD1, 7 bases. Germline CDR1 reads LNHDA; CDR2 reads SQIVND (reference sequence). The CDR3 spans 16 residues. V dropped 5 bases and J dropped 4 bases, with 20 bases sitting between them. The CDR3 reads CASSQGDSPPRETQYF. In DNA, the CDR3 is TGTGCCAGTAGTCAGGGGGACTCACCGCCAAGAGAGACCCAGTACTTC.

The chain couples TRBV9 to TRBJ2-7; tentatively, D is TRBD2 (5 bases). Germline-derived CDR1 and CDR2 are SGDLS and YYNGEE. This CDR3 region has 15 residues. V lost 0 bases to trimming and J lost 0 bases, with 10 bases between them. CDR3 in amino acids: CASSVEGGRSYEQYF. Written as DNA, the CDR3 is TGTGCCAGCAGCGTAGAGGGCGGGCGCTCCTACGAGCAGTACTTC. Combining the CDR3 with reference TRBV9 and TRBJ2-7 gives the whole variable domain DSGVTQTPKHLITATGQRVTLRCSPRSGDLSVYWYQQSLDQGLQFLIQYYNGEERAKGNILERFSAQQFPDLHSELNLSSLELGDSALYFCASSVEGGRSYEQYFGPGTRLTVT.

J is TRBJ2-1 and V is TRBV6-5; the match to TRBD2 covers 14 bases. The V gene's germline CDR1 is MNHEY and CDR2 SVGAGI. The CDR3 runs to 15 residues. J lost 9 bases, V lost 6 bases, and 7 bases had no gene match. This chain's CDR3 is CASSPTSGGAGEQFF. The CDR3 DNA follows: TGTGCCAGCAGCCCGACTAGCGGGGGGGCCGGTGAGCAGTTCTTC.

The CDR3 spells CASREGGYTEAFF. The CDR3 coding sequence is TGTGCCAGCAGGGAGGGGGGGTACACTGAAGCTTTCTTT. The chain combines TRBV6-1 with TRBJ1-1; D possibly corresponds to TRBD1 (6 bases). V lost 6 bases, J lost 3 bases, and 11 bases lay in between. CDR1 is MNHNS and CDR2 is SASEGT in the germline V gene. The CDR3 is 13 residues long.

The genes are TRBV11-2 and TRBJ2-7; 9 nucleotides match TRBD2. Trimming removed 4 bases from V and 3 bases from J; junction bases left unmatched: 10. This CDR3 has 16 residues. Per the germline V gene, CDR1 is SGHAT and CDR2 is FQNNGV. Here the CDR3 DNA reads TGTGCCAGCAGCTATCCCGGGCGGGGGGGCCACTACGAGCAGTACTTC. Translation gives CASSYPGRGGHYEQYF.

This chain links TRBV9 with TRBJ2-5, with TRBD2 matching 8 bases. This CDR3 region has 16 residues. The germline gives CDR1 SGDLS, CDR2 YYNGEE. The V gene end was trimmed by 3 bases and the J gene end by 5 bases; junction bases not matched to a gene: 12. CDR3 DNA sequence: TGTGCCAGCAGCGCCGGGGGGGGCCTGGGAGGCGAGACCCAGTACTTC. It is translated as CASSAGGGLGGETQYF. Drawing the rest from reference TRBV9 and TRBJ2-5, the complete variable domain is DSGVTQTPKHLITATGQRVTLRCSPRSGDLSVYWYQQSLDQGLQFLIQYYNGEERAKGNILERFSAQQFPDLHSELNLSSLELGDSALYFCASSAGGGLGGETQYFGPGTRLLVL.

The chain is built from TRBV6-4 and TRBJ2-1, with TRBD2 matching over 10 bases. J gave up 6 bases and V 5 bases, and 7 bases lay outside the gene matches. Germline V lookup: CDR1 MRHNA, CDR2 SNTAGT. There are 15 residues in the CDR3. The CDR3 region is CASSTLAGGFNEQFF. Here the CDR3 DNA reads TGTGCCAGCAGTACATTAGCGGGGGGTTTCAATGAGCAGTTCTTC.

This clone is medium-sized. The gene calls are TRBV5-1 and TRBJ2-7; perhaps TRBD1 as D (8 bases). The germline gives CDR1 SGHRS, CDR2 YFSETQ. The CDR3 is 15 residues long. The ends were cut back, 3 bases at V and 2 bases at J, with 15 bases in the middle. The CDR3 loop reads CASSWGGDRTYEQYF. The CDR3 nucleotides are TGCGCCAGCAGCTGGGGAGGGGACAGGACCTACGAGCAGTACTTC.

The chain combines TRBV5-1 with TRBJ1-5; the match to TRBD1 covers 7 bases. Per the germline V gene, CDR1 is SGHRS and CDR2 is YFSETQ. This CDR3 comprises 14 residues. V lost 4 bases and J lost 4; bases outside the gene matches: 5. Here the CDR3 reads CASSEDRENQPQHF. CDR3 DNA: TGCGCCAGCAGCGAAGACAGGGAAAATCAGCCCCAGCATTTT.

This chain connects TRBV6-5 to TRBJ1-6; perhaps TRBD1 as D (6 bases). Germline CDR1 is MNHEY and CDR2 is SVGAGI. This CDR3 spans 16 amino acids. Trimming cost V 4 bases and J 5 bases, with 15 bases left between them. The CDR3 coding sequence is TGTGCCAGCAGTTTGGGGGGGGGCGGCCATAATTCACCCCTCCACTTT. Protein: CASSLGGGGHNSPLHF.

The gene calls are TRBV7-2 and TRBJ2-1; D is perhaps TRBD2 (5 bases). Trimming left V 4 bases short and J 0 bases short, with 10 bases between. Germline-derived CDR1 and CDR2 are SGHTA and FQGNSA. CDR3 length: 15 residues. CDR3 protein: CASSSGLSSYNEQFF. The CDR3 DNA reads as TGTGCCAGCAGCTCTGGACTGAGCTCCTACAATGAGCAGTTCTTC.

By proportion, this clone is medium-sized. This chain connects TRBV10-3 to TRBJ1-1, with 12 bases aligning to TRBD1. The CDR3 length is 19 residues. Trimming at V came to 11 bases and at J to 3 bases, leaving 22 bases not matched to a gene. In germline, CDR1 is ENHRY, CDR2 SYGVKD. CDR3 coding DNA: TGTGCCGCCGCAGTACGATCGGGACAGGGGGCGGGTATGGACACTGAAGCTTTCTTT. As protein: CAAAVRSGQGAGMDTEAFF.

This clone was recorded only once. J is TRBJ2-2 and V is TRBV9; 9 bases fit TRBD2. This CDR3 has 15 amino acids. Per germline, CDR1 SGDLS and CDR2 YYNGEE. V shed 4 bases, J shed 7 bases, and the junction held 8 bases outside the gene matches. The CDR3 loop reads CASSPRGGHSGELFF. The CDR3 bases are TGTGCCAGCAGCCCGCGGGGGGGCCATAGCGGGGAGCTGTTTTTT.

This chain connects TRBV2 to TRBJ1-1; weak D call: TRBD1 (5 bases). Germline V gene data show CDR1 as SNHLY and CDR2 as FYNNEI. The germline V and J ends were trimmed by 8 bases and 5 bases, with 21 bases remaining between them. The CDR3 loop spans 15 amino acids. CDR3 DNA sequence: TGTGCCAGCTCAAAGTCTGGGGGGGTGGGGACTGAAGCTTTCTTT. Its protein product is CASSKSGGVGTEAFF.

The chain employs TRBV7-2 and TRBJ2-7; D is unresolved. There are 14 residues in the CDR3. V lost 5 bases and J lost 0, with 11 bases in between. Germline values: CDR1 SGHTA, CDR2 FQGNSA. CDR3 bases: TGTGCCAGCAGCCCCACTTCTAGCTCCTACGAGCAGTACTTC. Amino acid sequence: CASSPTSSSYEQYF. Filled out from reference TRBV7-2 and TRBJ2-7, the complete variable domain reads GAGVSQSPSNKVTEKGKDVELRCDPISGHTALYWYRQSLGQGLEFLIYFQGNSAPDKSGLPSDRFSAERTGGSVSTLTIQRTQQEDSAVYLCASSPTSSSYEQYFGPGTRLTVT.

CDR3 nucleotides: TGTGCCAGCAGCCCAGGAATTAATTCACCCCTCCACTTT. Translation: CASSPGINSPLHF. This chain links TRBV7-2 with TRBJ1-6; D is ambiguous. V was trimmed by 5 bases and J by 6 bases, leaving 8 bases between them. This CDR3 comprises 13 residues. Germline V lookup: CDR1 SGHTA, CDR2 FQGNSA.

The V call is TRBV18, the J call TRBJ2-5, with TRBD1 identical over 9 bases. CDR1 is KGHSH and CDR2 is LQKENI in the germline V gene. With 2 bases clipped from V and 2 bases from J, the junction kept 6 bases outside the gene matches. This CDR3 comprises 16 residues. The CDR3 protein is CASSPRETGGQETQYF. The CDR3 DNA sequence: TGTGCCAGCTCACCAAGAGAGACAGGGGGTCAAGAGACCCAGTACTTC.

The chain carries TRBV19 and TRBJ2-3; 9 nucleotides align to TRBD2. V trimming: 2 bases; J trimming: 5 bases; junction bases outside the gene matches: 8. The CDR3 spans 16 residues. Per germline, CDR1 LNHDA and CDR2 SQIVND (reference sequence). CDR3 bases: TGTGCCAGTAGTATACGGCTAGCGGGGACAAAAGATACGCAGTATTTT. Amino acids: CASSIRLAGTKDTQYF.

The CDR3 DNA reads as TGTGCCAGCTCGGAGAGGACAGGGGTTAATGAAAAACTGTTTTTT. It translates to CASSERTGVNEKLFF. The rearrangement joins TRBV18 to TRBJ1-4; 9 bases agree with TRBD1. The CDR3 runs 15 residues. J gave up 4 bases and V 6 bases, and 6 bases lay outside the gene matches. Germline-derived CDR1 and CDR2 are KGHSH and LQKENI.

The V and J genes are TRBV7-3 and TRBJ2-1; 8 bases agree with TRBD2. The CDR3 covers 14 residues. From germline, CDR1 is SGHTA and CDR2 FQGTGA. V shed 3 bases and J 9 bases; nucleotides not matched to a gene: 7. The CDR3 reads CASSLLGGAGEQFF. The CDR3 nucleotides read TGTGCCAGCAGCTTGCTCGGGGGGGCGGGTGAGCAGTTCTTC.